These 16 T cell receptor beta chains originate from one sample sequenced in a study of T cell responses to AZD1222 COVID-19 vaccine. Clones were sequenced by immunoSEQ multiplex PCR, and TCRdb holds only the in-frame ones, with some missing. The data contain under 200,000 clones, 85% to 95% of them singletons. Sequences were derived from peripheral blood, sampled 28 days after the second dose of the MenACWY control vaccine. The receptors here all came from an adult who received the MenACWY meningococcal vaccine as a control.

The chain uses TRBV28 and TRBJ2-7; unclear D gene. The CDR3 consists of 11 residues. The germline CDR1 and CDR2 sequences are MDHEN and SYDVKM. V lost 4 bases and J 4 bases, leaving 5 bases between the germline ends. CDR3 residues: CASSSEYEQYF. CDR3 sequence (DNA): TGTGCCAGCAGTTCGGAGTACGAGCAGTACTTC.

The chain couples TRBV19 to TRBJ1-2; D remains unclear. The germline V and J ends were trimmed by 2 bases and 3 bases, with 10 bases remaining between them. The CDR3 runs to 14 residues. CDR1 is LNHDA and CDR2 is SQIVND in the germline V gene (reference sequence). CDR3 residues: CASSINAVDYGYTF. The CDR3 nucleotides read TGTGCCAGTAGTATAAACGCGGTAGACTATGGCTACACCTTC.

The CDR3 here is CSASLRRESTDTQYF. CDR3 coding DNA: TGCAGTGCTAGTTTACGGCGGGAAAGCACAGATACGCAGTATTTT. This chain joins TRBV20-1 and TRBJ2-3, with TRBD2 as a possible D gene (6 bases). This CDR3 contains 15 residues. The germline V gene has CDR1 DFQATT and CDR2 SNEGSKA (reference sequence). V lost 3 bases, J lost 0 bases, and 13 bases lay in between.

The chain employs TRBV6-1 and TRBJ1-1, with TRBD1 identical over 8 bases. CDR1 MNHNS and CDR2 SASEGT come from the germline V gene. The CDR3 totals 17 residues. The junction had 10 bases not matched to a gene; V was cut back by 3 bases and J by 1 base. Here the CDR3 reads CASSDPTGQVGNTEAFF. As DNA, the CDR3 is TGTGCCAGCAGTGATCCGACGGGACAGGTGGGGAACACTGAAGCTTTCTTT.

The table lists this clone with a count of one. CDR3 sequence: CASSSSRGAEAFF. The CDR3 DNA sequence: TGTGCCAGCAGTTCCAGCCGCGGCGCTGAAGCTTTCTTT. This sequence joins TRBV6-5 and TRBJ1-1; D unclear. This CDR3 region has 13 residues. Germline-derived CDR1 and CDR2 are MNHEY and SVGAGI. Trimming removed 4 bases from V and 6 bases from J, with 12 bases in between.

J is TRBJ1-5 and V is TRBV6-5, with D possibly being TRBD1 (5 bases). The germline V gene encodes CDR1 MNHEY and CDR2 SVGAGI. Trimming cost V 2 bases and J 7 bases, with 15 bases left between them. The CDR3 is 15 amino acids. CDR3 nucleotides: TGTGCCAGCAGTTACGAATCGGGGTGGGACCAGCCCCAGCATTTT. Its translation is CASSYESGWDQPQHF.

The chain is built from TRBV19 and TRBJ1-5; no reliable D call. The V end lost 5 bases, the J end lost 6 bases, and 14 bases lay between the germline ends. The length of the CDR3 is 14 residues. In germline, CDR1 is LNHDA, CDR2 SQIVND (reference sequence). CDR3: CASSYAGSGQPQHF. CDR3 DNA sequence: TGTGCCAGTAGTTACGCTGGGAGCGGTCAGCCCCAGCATTTT. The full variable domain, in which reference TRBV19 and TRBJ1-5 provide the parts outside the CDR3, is DGGITQSPKYLFRKEGQNVTLSCEQNLNHDAMYWYRQDPGQGLRLIYYSQIVNDFQKGDIAEGYSVSREKKESFPLTVTSAQKNPTAFYLCASSYAGSGQPQHFGDGTRLSIL.

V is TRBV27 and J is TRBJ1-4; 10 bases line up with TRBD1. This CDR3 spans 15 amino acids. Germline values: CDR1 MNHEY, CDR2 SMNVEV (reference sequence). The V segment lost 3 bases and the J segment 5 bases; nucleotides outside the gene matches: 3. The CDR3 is CASSFRGQGNEKLFF. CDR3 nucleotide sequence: TGTGCCAGCAGTTTCCGGGGACAGGGGAATGAAAAACTGTTTTTT. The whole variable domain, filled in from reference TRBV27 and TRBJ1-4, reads EAQVTQNPRYLITVTGKKLTVTCSQNMNHEYMSWYRQDPGLGLRQIYYSMNVEVTDKGDVPEGYKVSRKEKRNFPLILESPSPNQTSLYFCASSFRGQGNEKLFFGSGTQLSVL.

CDR3 nucleotides: TGTGCCAGCAGCCCGACAGGGAATAATGAAAAACTGTTTTTT. This codes for CASSPTGNNEKLFF. The V gene is TRBV27, the J gene TRBJ1-4; 7 bases agree with TRBD1. This CDR3 has 14 residues. Germline trimming cut 6 bases from V and 4 bases from J; bases unmatched to any gene: 5. Looked up from germline, CDR1 is MNHEY and CDR2 is SMNVEV (reference sequence).

The CDR3, as DNA: TGTGCCAGCATCTCGAGGGGAGGCAATCAGCCCCAGCATTTT. It is translated as CASISRGGNQPQHF. The chain couples TRBV21-1 to TRBJ1-5. TRBV21-1 is termed a pseudogene. The CDR3 contains 14 residues.

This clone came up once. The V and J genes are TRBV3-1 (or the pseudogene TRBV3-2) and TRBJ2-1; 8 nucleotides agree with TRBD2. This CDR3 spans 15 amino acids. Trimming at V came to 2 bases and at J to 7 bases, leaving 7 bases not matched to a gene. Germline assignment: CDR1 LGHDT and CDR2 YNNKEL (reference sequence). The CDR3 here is CASSQFGLAENEQFF. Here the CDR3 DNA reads TGTGCCAGCAGCCAATTCGGACTAGCTGAAAATGAGCAGTTCTTC.

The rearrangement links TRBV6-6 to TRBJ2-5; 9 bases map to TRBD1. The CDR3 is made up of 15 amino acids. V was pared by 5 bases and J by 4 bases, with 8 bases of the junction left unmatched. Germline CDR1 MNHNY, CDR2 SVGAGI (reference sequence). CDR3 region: CASSLDRGVGETQYF. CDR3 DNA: TGTGCCAGCAGTCTCGACAGGGGGGTTGGAGAGACCCAGTACTTC.

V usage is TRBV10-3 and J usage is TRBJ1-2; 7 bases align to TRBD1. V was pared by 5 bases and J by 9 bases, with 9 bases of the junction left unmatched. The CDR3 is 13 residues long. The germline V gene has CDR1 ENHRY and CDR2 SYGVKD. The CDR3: CAISYPGQRRYTF. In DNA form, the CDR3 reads TGTGCCATCAGTTACCCGGGACAGAGGCGCTACACCTTC.

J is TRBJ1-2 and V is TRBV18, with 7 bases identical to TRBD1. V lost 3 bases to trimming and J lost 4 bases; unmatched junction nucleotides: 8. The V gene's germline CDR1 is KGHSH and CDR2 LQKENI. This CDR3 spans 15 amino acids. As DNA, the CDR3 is TGTGCCAGCTCACCCGCTCAGGGGGGGATCTATGGCTACACCTTC. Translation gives CASSPAQGGIYGYTF.

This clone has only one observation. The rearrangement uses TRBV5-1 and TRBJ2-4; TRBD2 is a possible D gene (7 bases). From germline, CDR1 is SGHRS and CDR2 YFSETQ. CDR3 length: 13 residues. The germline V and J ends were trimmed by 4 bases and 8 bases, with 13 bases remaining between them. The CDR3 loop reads CASSPRGAYIQYF. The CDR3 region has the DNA TGCGCCAGCAGCCCCCGGGGGGCTTACATTCAGTACTTC.

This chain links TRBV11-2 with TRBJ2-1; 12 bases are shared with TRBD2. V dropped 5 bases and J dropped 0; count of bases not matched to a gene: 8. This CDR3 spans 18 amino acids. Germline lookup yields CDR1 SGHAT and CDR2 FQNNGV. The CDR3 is CASSPGETSGSSYNEQFF. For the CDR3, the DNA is TGTGCCAGCAGCCCCGGGGAGACTAGCGGGAGCTCCTACAATGAGCAGTTCTTC.